This T cell receptor beta chain was sequenced during a study of blood T cell repertoires in COVID-19. Using immunoSEQ multiplex PCR, the repertoire was profiled, and TCRdb retains in-frame clones only, with some absent. The sample has approximately 94,000 clones, around nine tenths seen once. The V segment lost 11 bases and the J segment 7 bases; nucleotides outside the gene matches: 15. Germline V gene sequence: CDR1 MRHNA, CDR2 SNTAGT. The CDR3 totals 14 residues. The chain couples TRBV6-4 to TRBJ1-2; 8 nucleotides line up with TRBD1. The sequenced sample consisted of peripheral blood. The source of this sequence is a woman in her forties or fifties in a cohort sampled during active COVID-19. CDR3 region: CAPPPEDRECGYTF. In nucleotides, the CDR3 is TGTGCCCCCCCACCAGAGGACAGGGAATGTGGCTACACCTTC.